The 9 T cell receptor beta chains below were found in one sample sequenced in a study of sequential checkpoint blockade in melanoma. TCRdb's table, derived via immunoSEQ multiplex PCR, lists solely in-frame clones and lacks some. The table records approximately 28,000 clones, 75% to 85% of them present only once. The treatment is: randomized to nivolumab then ipilimumab (arm A) or the reverse (arm B). Sequencing used CD8+ T cells sorted from blood (inferred from file names), obtained from a patient given nivolumab and ipilimumab in sequence. These receptors were obtained from a human donor with melanoma.

The chain employs TRBV7-9 and TRBJ2-5; D remains ambiguous. The J call is doubtful: the DNA matches TRBJ2-7 better. The CDR3 length is 13 residues. CDR1 SEHNR and CDR2 FQNEAQ come from the germline V gene (reference sequence). DNA of the CDR3: TGTGCCAGCGCCGACACGAATGGCTCCGAGCAGTACTTC. It specifies CASADTNGSEQYF.

The CDR3 bases are TGTGCCAGTTTGATTGCAGGGAACTCCCACGCTAACTATGGCTACACCTTC. It translates to CASLIAGNSHANYGYTF. The chain is built from TRBV2 and TRBJ1-2, with TRBD1 as a possible D gene (5 bases). There are 17 residues in the CDR3. Trimming left V 9 bases short and J 0 bases short, with 23 bases between. Looked up from germline, CDR1 is SNHLY and CDR2 is FYNNEI.

The genes are TRBV4-3 and TRBJ2-2, with TRBD1 identical over 7 bases. CDR1 is LGHNA and CDR2 is YSLEER in the germline V gene. Losses at the gene ends were 4 bases for V and 7 bases for J; bases not matched to a gene: 6. This CDR3 is built from 14 residues. CDR3 nucleotide sequence: TGCGCCAGCAGCCGAACAGGGGCCAGCGGGGAGCTGTTTTTT. Translation gives CASSRTGASGELFF.

This clone was counted a single time. The chain combines TRBV5-6 with TRBJ1-1; D may be TRBD1 (5 bases). Germline-derived CDR1 and CDR2 are SGHDT and YYEEEE. The CDR3 contains 15 residues. V lost 0 bases and J lost 8, with 17 bases in between. CDR3 region: CASSLDFSDIEEAFF. The CDR3 DNA is TGTGCCAGCAGCTTGGATTTTTCGGACATCGAAGAAGCTTTCTTT.

The chain has TRBV2 and TRBJ2-7, with 7 bases matching TRBD2. V lost 4 bases and J lost 3; bases outside the gene matches: 0. This CDR3 is built from 12 residues. The germline V gene encodes CDR1 SNHLY and CDR2 FYNNEI. The chain's CDR3 is CASSGDYYEQYF. CDR3 sequence (DNA): TGTGCCAGCAGTGGGGACTACTACGAGCAGTACTTC.

This clone was seen a few times. The chain recombines TRBV10-3 with TRBJ2-2, with TRBD2 matching 11 bases. With 7 bases clipped from V and 6 bases from J, the junction kept 4 bases outside the gene matches. From germline, CDR1 is ENHRY and CDR2 SYGVKD. The CDR3 loop spans 14 amino acids. CDR3 region: CAIKTSGVAGELFF. DNA for the CDR3: TGTGCCATCAAGACTAGCGGGGTGGCCGGGGAGCTGTTTTTT.

V is TRBV27 and J is TRBJ1-4, with no clear D. Per germline, CDR1 MNHEY and CDR2 SMNVEV (reference sequence). The CDR3 length is 14 residues. Between the trimmed V and J ends, which lost 2 bases and 1 base, there was a span of 5 bases. CDR3 nucleotide sequence: TGTGCCAGCAGTTTAGGCGGAACTAATGAAAAACTGTTTTTT. The encoded protein is CASSLGGTNEKLFF.

The chain couples TRBV6-1 to TRBJ1-5, with TRBD1 matching over 7 bases. This CDR3 is built from 14 residues. Looked up from germline, CDR1 is MNHNS and CDR2 is SASEGT. J was trimmed by 5 bases and V by 6 bases; bases with no gene match: 7. In nucleotides, the CDR3 is TGTGCCAGCAGCTACCGGGACAGAGATCAGCCCCAGCATTTT. Protein product: CASSYRDRDQPQHF.

The V gene is TRBV7-9, the J gene TRBJ2-7; the D gene is possibly TRBD2 (6 bases). The V end was cut by 3 bases, the J end by 2 bases, with 17 bases between. CDR1 is SEHNR and CDR2 is FQNEAQ in the germline V gene (reference sequence). There are 16 residues in the CDR3. The CDR3 here is CASSFELRGSPYEQYF. The CDR3 DNA reads as TGTGCCAGCAGCTTTGAACTACGGGGGTCCCCCTACGAGCAGTACTTC.